The T cell receptor (beta chain) under discussion was sequenced for a study of identifying expanded T cells in peripheral blood. General study findings and limits: Two-week clone count variance significantly increased as total template count grew.

Healthy donors had no documented immune events, such as infections, while sampled. Notes on this clone: What it binds is unknown.

Using immunoSEQ multiplex PCR, the repertoire was profiled, and TCRdb retains in-frame clones only, with some absent. In the table there are some 100,000 clones, 80% to 90% of which are singletons. Germline-derived CDR1 and CDR2 are MGHDK and SYGVNS. With 6 bases clipped from V and 11 bases from J, the junction kept 13 bases outside the gene matches. There are 15 residues in the CDR3. Sequenced input: blood. The V gene is TRBV25-1, the J gene TRBJ2-4, with 10 bases identical to TRBD2. The sequence was obtained from a person aged 18-69 years in good health. This chain's CDR3 is CASSKRGGPGLVQYF. The CDR3 nucleotides read TGTGCCAGCAGCAAGCGGGGGGGCCCGGGGCTCGTTCAGTACTTC.